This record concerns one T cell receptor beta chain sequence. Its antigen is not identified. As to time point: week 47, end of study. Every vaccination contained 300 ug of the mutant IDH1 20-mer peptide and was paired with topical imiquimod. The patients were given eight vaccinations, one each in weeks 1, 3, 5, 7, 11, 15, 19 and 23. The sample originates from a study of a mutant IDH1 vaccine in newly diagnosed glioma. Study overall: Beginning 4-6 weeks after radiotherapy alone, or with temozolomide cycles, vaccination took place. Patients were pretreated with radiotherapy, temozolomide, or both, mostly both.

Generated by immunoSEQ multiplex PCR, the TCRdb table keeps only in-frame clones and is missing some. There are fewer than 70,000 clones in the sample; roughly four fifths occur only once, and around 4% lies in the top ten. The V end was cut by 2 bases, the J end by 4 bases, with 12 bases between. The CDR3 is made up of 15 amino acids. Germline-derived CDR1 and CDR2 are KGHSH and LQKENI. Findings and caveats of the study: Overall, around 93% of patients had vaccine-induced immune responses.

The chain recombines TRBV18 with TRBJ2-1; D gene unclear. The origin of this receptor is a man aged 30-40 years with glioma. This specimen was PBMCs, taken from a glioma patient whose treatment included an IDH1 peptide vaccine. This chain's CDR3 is CASSPVPQFYNEQFF. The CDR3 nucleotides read TGTGCCAGCTCACCAGTACCACAATTTTACAATGAGCAGTTCTTC.